A single sample is the source of the 2 T cell receptor beta chains below, sequenced in a study of blood T cell repertoires in COVID-19. Sequencing used immunoSEQ multiplex PCR; TCRdb keeps in-frame clones, though not all of them. The sample has under 200,000 clones, roughly 90% seen once. The sequencing input was PBMCs or T cells enriched from blood (not recorded which). The source is a woman aged 50 to 60 who had recovered from COVID-19.

The J gene is TRBJ2-7, the V gene TRBV5-5; weak D call: TRBD1 (6 bases). This CDR3 contains 14 residues. Per germline, CDR1 SGHKS and CDR2 YYEKEE (reference sequence). Trimming cost V 2 bases and J 6 bases, with 15 bases left between them. CDR3 amino acids: CASSLRDNLFEQYF. The DNA of the CDR3 is TGTGCCAGCAGCTTACGGGACAATCTTTTCGAGCAGTACTTC.

The V call is TRBV7-6, the J call TRBJ1-1; 10 nucleotides line up with TRBD1. CDR3 size: 18 residues. The V segment lost 4 bases and the J segment 3 bases; nucleotides outside the gene matches: 14. The V gene's germline CDR1 is SGHVS and CDR2 FNYEAQ. This CDR3 reads CASSYASAGTGEYTEAFF. The CDR3 DNA reads as TGTGCCAGCAGCTACGCCTCGGCCGGGACAGGGGAATACACTGAAGCTTTCTTT.